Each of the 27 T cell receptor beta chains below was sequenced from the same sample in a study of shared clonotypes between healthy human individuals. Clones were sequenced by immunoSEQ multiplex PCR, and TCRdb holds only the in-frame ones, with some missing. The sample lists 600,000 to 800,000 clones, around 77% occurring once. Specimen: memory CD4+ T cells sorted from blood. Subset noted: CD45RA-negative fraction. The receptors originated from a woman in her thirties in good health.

The CDR3 sequence is CASSQEGGLRGEKLFF. In nucleotides, the CDR3 is TGCGCCAGCAGCCAAGAAGGGGGGCTCCGCGGTGAAAAACTGTTTTTT. The rearrangement uses TRBV4-1 and TRBJ1-4; weak D call: TRBD1 (6 bases). Germline V CDR1 and CDR2: MGHRA, YSYEKL. The CDR3 length is 16 residues. Deletions cut 0 bases from V and 7 bases from J, with 15 bases between.

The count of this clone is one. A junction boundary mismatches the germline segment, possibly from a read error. CDR3 region: CASSLQGVGDYQIF. The CDR3 DNA reads as TGTGCCAGCAGCTTGCAGGGTGTCGGGGACTATCAAATCTTC. This rearrangement joins TRBV7-9 to TRBJ2-1; 7 bases align to TRBD2. The CDR3 runs to 14 residues. From germline, CDR1 is SEHNR and CDR2 FQNEAQ (reference sequence).

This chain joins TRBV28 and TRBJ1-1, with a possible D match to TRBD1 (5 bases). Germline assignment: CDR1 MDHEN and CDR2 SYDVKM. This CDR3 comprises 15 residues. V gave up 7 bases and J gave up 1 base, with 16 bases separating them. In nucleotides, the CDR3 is TGTGCCAGCACCCTGGAGGGGACCGGGAACACTGAAGCTTTCTTT. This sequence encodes CASTLEGTGNTEAFF.

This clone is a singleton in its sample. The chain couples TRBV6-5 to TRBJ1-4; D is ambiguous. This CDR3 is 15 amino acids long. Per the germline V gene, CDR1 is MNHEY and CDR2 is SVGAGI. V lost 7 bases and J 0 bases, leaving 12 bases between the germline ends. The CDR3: CASNSHRTTNEKLFF. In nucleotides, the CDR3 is TGTGCCAGCAACTCACACCGAACAACTAATGAAAAACTGTTTTTT.

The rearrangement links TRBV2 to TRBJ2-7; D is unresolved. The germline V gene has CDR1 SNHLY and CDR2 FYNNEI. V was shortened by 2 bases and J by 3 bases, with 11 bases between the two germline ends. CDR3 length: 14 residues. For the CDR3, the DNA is TGTGCCAGCAGTGAACTAGAGGTCGACTACGAGCAGTACTTC. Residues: CASSELEVDYEQYF. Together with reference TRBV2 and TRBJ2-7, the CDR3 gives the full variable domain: EPEVTQTPSHQVTQMGQEVILRCVPISNHLYFYWYRQILGQKVEFLVSFYNNEISEKSEIFDDQFSVERPDGSNFTLKIRSTKLEDSAMYFCASSELEVDYEQYFGPGTRLTVT.

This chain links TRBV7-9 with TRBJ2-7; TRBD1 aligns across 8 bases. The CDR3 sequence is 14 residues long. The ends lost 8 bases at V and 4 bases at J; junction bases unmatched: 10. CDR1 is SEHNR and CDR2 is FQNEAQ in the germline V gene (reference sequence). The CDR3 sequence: CASGWAGGHYEQYF. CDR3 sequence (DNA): TGTGCCAGCGGGTGGGCAGGGGGCCATTACGAGCAGTACTTC.

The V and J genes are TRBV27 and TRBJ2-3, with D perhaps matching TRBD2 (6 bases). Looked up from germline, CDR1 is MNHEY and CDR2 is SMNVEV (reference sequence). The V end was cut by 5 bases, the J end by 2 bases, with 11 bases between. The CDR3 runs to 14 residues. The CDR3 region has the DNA TGTGCCAGCAGTGCGGGAAGGCTCACAGATACGCAGTATTTT. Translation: CASSAGRLTDTQYF.

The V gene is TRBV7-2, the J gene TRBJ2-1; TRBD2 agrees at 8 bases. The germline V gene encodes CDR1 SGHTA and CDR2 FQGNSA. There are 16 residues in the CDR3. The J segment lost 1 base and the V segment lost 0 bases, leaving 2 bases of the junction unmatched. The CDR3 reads CASSLAPSGSYNEQFF. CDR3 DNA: TGTGCCAGCAGCTTAGCCCCTAGCGGGTCCTACAATGAGCAGTTCTTC.

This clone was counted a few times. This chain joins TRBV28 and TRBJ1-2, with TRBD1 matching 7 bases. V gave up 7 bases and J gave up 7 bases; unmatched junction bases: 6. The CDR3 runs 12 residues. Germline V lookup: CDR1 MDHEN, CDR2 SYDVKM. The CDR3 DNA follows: TGTGCCAGCACAGACAGGGTCGGTGGCTACACCTTC. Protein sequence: CASTDRVGGYTF.

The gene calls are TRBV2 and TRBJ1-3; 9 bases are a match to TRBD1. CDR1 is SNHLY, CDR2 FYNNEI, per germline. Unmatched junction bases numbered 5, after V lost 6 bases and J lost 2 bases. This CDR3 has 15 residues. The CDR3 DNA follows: TGTGCCAGCAGCCCCAGACAGGGGGCTGGAAACACCATATATTTT. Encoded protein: CASSPRQGAGNTIYF. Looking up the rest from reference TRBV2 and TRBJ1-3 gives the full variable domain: EPEVTQTPSHQVTQMGQEVILRCVPISNHLYFYWYRQILGQKVEFLVSFYNNEISEKSEIFDDQFSVERPDGSNFTLKIRSTKLEDSAMYFCASSPRQGAGNTIYFGEGSWLTVV.

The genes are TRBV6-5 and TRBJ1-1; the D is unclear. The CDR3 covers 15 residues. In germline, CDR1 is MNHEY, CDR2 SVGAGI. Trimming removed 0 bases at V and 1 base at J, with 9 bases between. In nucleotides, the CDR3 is TGTGCCAGCAGTTACTCAGGCAGGAAGAACACTGAAGCTTTCTTT. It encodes CASSYSGRKNTEAFF.

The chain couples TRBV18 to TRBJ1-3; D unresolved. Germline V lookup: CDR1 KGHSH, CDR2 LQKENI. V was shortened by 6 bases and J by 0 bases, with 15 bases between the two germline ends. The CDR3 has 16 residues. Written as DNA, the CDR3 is TGTGCCAGCTCCTCAGAAACCGGATTCTCTGGAAACACCATATATTTT. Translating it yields CASSSETGFSGNTIYF.

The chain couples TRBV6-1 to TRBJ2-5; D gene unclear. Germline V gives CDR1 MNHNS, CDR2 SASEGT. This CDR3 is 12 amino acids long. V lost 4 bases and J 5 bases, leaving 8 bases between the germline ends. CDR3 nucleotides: TGTGCCAGCAGTGTAGCTGAGGAGACCCAGTACTTC. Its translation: CASSVAEETQYF.

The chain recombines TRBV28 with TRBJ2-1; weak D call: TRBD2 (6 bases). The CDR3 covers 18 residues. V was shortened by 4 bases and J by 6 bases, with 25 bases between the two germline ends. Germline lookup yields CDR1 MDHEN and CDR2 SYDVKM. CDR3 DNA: TGTGCCAGCAGTTCAGGCACGATCGGCGTGTGGGGAGGCAATGAGCAGTTCTTC. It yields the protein CASSSGTIGVWGGNEQFF.

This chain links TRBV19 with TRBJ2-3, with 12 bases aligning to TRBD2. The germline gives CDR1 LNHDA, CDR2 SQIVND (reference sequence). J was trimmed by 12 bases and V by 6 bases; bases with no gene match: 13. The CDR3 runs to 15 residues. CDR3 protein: CASRPTSGSNSPQYF. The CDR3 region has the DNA TGTGCCAGTAGACCGACTAGCGGGAGCAATTCCCCACAGTATTTT.

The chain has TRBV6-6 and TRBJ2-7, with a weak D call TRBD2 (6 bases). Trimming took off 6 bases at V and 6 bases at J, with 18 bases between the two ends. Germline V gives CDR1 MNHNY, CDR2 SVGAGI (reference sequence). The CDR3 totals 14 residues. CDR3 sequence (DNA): TGTGCCAGCAGGACAGCCGGGACTCTGTTCGAGCAGTACTTC. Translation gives CASRTAGTLFEQYF.

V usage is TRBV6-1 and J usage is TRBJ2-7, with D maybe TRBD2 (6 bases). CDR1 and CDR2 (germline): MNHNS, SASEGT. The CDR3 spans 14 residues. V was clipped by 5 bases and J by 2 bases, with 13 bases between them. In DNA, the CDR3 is TGTGCCAGCAGTAAAGTAGCGGACGCCTACGAGCAGTACTTC. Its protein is CASSKVADAYEQYF.

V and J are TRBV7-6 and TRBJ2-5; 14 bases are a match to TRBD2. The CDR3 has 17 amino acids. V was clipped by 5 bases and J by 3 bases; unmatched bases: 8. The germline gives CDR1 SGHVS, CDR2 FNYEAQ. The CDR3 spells CASSPRGLAGEKETQYF. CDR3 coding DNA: TGTGCCAGCAGCCCCCGGGGACTAGCGGGAGAGAAAGAGACCCAGTACTTC.

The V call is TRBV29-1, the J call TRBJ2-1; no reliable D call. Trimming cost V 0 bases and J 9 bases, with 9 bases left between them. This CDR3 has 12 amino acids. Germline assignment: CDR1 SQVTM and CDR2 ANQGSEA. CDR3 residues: CSVEEMVFEQFF. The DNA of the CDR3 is TGCAGCGTTGAAGAAATGGTGTTTGAGCAGTTCTTC.

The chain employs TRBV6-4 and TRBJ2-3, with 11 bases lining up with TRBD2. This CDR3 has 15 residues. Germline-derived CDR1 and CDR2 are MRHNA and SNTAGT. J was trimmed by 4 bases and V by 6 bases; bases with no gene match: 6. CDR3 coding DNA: TGTGCCAGCAGCCTAACTAGCGGGAGTTCAGATACGCAGTATTTT. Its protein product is CASSLTSGSSDTQYF.

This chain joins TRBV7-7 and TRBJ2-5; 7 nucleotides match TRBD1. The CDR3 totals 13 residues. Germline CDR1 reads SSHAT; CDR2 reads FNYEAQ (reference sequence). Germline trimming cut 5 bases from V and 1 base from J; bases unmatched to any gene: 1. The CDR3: CASSRDSQETQYF. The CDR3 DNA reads TGTGCCAGCAGCCGGGACAGCCAAGAGACCCAGTACTTC.

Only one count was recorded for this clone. The CDR3 DNA reads TGTGCCGGAGCCTGGAGGACCTACAATGAGCAGTTCTTC. Encoded protein: CAGAWRTYNEQFF. The chain is built from TRBV2 and TRBJ2-1, with D possibly TRBD2 on 5 matching bases. Deletions cut 11 bases from V and 2 bases from J, with 13 bases between. The germline CDR1 and CDR2 sequences are SNHLY and FYNNEI. The CDR3 covers 13 residues. Together with reference TRBV2 and TRBJ2-1, the CDR3 gives the full variable domain: EPEVTQTPSHQVTQMGQEVILRCVPISNHLYFYWYRQILGQKVEFLVSFYNNEISEKSEIFDDQFSVERPDGSNFTLKIRSTKLEDSAMYFCAGAWRTYNEQFFGPGTRLTVL.

In nucleotides, the CDR3 is TGTGCCAGCAGACCCGTCGGCAGGAAAGCTTTCTTT. It encodes CASRPVGRKAFF. This chain connects TRBV11-2 to TRBJ1-1, with D unresolved. Per the germline V gene, CDR1 is SGHAT and CDR2 is FQNNGV. Trimming took 6 bases from V and 9 from J, leaving 14 bases between them. The CDR3 covers 12 residues.

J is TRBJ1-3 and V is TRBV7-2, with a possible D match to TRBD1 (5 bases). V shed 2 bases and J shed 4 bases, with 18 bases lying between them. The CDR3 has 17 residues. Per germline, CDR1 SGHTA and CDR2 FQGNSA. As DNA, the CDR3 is TGTGCCAGCAGCTTATGGGGCCAGGGTATCGACGGAAACACCATATATTTT. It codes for CASSLWGQGIDGNTIYF.

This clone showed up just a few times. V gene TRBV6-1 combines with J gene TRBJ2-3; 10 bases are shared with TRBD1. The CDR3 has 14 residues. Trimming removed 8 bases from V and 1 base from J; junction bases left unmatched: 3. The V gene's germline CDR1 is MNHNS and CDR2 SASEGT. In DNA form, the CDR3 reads TGTGCCAGCGGCGGGACAGGGGGCACAGATACGCAGTATTTT. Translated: CASGGTGGTDTQYF.

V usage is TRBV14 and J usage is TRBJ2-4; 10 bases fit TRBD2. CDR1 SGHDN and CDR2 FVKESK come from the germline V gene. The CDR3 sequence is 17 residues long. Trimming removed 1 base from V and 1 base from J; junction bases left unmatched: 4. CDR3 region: CASSQGGLADAKNIQYF. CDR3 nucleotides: TGTGCCAGCAGCCAAGGTGGACTAGCGGACGCCAAAAACATTCAGTACTTC.

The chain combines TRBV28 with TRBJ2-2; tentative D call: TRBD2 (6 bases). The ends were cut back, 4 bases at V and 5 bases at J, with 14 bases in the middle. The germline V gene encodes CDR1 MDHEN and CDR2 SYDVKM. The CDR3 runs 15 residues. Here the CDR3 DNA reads TGTGCCAGCAGTTCTTTAATGGGAGGTACCGGGGAGCTGTTTTTT. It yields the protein CASSSLMGGTGELFF.